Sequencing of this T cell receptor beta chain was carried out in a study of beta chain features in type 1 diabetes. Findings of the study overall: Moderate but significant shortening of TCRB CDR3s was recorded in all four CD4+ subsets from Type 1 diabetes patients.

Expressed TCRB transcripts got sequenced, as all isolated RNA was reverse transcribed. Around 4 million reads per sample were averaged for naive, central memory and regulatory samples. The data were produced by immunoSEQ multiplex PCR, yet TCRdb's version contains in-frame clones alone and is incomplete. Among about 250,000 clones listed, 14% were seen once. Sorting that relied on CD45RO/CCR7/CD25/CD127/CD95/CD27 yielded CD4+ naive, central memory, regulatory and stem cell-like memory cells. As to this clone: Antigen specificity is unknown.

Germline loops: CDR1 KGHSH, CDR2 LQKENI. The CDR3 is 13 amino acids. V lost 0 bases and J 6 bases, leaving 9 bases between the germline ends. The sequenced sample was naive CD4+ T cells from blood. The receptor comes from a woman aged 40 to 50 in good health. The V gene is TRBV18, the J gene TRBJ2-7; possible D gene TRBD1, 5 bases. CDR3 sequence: CASSPPGVFEQYF. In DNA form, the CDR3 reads TGTGCCAGCTCACCACCAGGGGTGTTCGAGCAGTACTTC.